This TCR beta chain derives from a study of human T cells and chemical hapten exposure. TCRdb independently ran MiXCR on the RACE reads; one entry per CDR3 protein. The sample contains about 110,000 distinct CDR3 sequences, around 12% of which appear only once. This clonotype was seen more than once but under ten times. The time point was: pre-sensitization, week 0. Treatment in this sample: therapeutic diphenylcyclopropenone sensitization with weekly scalp DPC. Alopecia patients deemed DPC-suitable, aged 18 to 70, excluding pregnancy. The authors extracted total RNA from unfractionated whole blood. The CDR3 contains 14 residues. Germline V gene sequence: CDR1 MNHNY, CDR2 SVGAGI (reference sequence). V was trimmed by 8 bases and J by 4 bases, leaving 17 bases between them.

The rearrangement joins TRBV6-6 to TRBJ1-2, with D perhaps TRBD1 (6 bases). The starting material was whole blood, obtained in connection with sensitization to the hapten diphenylcyclopropenone (DPC). The sequence was collected from a woman aged 45 to 65 with alopecia areata. Some clones in this sample may be carry-over from other donors' samples. The CDR3, as DNA: TGTGCCAGCTCCCCCTCTGACAGGCCCTATGGCTACACCTTC. Translated: CASSPSDRPYGYTF.